The 10 T cell receptor beta chains below all came from one sample that was sequenced in a study of cytomegalovirus exposure and HLA in healthy donors. The primer mix had 60 Vbeta and 13 Jbeta primers. The protocol was immunoSEQ multiplex PCR, while the TCRdb copy is restricted to in-frame clones and leaves out a portion. Of 140,000 to 150,000 clones listed, roughly 80% are singletons. Sequenced sample: PBMCs. These TCRs come from a woman in her thirties or forties in good health and CMV-seropositive.

This chain joins TRBV7-9 and TRBJ1-2, with D perhaps TRBD1 (5 bases). Germline V gene sequence: CDR1 SEHNR, CDR2 FQNEAQ (reference sequence). V dropped 2 bases and J dropped 1 base, with 8 bases sitting between them. The CDR3 runs to 14 residues. DNA for the CDR3: TGTGCCAGCAGCTTATTACAGGATAACTATGGCTACACCTTC. It codes for CASSLLQDNYGYTF. Variable domain in full (rest from reference TRBV7-9 and TRBJ1-2): DTGVSQNPRHKITKRGQNVTFRCDPISEHNRLYWYRQTLGQGPEFLTYFQNEAQLEKSRLLSDRFSAERPKGSFSTLEIQRTEQGDSAMYLCASSLLQDNYGYTFGSGTRLTVV.

This clone was counted a few times. CDR3 sequence reads: CASRPRDSKDEKLFF. The DNA for the CDR3 is TGTGCCAGTAGACCCCGGGACAGCAAAGATGAAAAACTGTTTTTT. The rearrangement links TRBV19 to TRBJ1-4; TRBD1 matches 7 bases. The V and J ends lost 6 bases and 6 bases, in that order; junction bases with no gene match: 10. The germline V gene encodes CDR1 LNHDA and CDR2 SQIVND (reference sequence). This CDR3 is built from 15 residues.

The V call is TRBV6-1, the J call TRBJ1-1; D is undetermined. Germline CDR1 MNHNS, CDR2 SASEGT. Trimming took 4 bases from V and 1 from J, leaving 10 bases between them. This CDR3 has 14 amino acids. The CDR3 nucleotides are TGTGCCAGCAGTGGTTTCGGGAGGAACACTGAAGCTTTCTTT. Translating gives CASSGFGRNTEAFF.

The chain has TRBV28 and TRBJ2-1; TRBD2 agrees at 11 bases. Germline assignment: CDR1 MDHEN and CDR2 SYDVKM. The CDR3 is 19 amino acids. The V and J ends lost 5 bases and 2 bases, in that order; junction bases with no gene match: 14. CDR3 sequence: CASSHPGLADFSPYNEQFF. DNA of the CDR3: TGTGCCAGCAGTCACCCGGGACTAGCGGACTTTTCCCCCTACAATGAGCAGTTCTTC.

The sample holds one count of this clone. The rearrangement uses TRBV4-3 and TRBJ2-5, with D possibly being TRBD1 (6 bases). CDR1 and CDR2 (germline): LGHNA, YSLEER. The V gene lost 1 base and the J gene lost 5 bases, with 14 bases spanning the gap. The CDR3 extends over 15 amino acids. The CDR3 DNA reads TGCGCCAGCAGCCAAGCGCAGGGGCGGTGGGAGACCCAGTACTTC. Protein product: CASSQAQGRWETQYF.

The V call is TRBV28, the J call TRBJ1-1; D possibly corresponds to TRBD1 (5 bases). Germline assignment: CDR1 MDHEN and CDR2 SYDVKM. This CDR3 has 14 residues. The V and J ends lost 5 bases and 4 bases respectively, with 14 bases between them. As DNA, the CDR3 is TGTGCCAGCAGTCTGGGGAGGGGAGTCACTGAAGCTTTCTTT. The encoded protein is CASSLGRGVTEAFF.

The CDR3 DNA sequence: TGTGCCAGCAGCTTATCAGGGACTAGCAATGAGCAGTTCTTC. This gives the protein CASSLSGTSNEQFF. This rearrangement joins TRBV7-9 to TRBJ2-1; 8 nucleotides align to TRBD2. V gave up 2 bases and J gave up 6 bases; unmatched junction bases: 3. Germline V lookup: CDR1 SEHNR, CDR2 FQNEAQ (reference sequence). The CDR3 totals 14 residues.

The V call is TRBV6-4, the J call TRBJ2-3, with 9 bases that match TRBD1. This CDR3 has 15 amino acids. Germline V CDR1 and CDR2: MRHNA, SNTAGT. V lost 6 bases, J lost 2 bases, and 6 bases stayed unmatched. CDR3 bases: TGTGCCAGCAGCCTCCGGGACAGGGACACAGATACGCAGTATTTT. Its protein is CASSLRDRDTDTQYF.

Concerning this clone itself: A read error may produce the germline difference seen at one junction end. V gene TRBV7-2 combines with J gene TRBJ2-2; D might be TRBD2 (6 bases). The CDR3 totals 13 residues. The germline V gene encodes CDR1 SGHTA and CDR2 FQGNSA. This chain's CDR3 is CASTLSGAGELFF. The CDR3 DNA reads TGTGCCAGCACCTTATCGGGGGCCGGGGAGCTGTTTTTT.

The chain uses TRBV5-1 and TRBJ1-6; TRBD1 aligns across 7 bases. This CDR3 contains 15 residues. With 0 bases clipped from V and 10 bases from J, the junction kept 7 bases outside the gene matches. Looked up from germline, CDR1 is SGHRS and CDR2 is YFSETQ. The CDR3 DNA reads as TGCGCCAGCAGCTTGGCCGACAGGGTAGAATCACCCCTCCACTTT. Encoded protein: CASSLADRVESPLHF.